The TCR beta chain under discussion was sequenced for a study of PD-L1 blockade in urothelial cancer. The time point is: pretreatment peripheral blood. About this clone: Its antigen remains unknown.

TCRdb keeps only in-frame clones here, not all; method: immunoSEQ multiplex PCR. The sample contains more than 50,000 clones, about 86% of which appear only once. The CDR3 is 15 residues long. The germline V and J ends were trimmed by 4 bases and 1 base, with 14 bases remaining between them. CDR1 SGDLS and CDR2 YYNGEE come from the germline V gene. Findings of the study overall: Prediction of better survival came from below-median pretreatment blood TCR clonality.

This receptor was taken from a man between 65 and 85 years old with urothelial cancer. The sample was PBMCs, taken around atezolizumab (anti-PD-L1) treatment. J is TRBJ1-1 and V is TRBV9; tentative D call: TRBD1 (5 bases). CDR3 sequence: CASSPQGHQNTEAFF. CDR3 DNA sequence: TGTGCCAGCAGCCCCCAAGGACACCAGAACACTGAAGCTTTCTTT.